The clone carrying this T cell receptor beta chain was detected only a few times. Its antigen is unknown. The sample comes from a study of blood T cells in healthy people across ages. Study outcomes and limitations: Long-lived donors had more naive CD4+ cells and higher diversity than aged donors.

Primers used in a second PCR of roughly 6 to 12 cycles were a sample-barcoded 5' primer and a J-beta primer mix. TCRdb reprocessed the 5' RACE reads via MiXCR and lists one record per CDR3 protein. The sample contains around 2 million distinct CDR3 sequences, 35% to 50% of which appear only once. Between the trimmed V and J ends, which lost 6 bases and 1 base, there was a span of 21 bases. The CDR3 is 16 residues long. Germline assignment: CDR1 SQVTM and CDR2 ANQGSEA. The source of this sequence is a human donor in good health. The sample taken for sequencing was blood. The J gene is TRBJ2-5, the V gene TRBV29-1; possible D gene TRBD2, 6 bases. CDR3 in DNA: TGCAGCGTCATGAGGTCGGCGGAGGGGTTCCAAGAGACCCAGTACTTC. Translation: CSVMRSAEGFQETQYF.